The 19 T cell receptor beta chains listed next were all sequenced from one sample in a study of T cell responses to AZD1222 COVID-19 vaccine. Assay used: immunoSEQ multiplex PCR; TCRdb lists only in-frame clones, some missing. The table lists under 150,000 clones, around 84% of them singletons. This specimen consisted of peripheral blood, obtained 28 days after the second AZD1222 dose. The receptors were gathered from an adult who received the AZD1222 COVID-19 vaccine.

The chain links TRBV7-9 to TRBJ1-2, with D unclear. V gave up 5 bases and J gave up 4 bases, with 14 bases separating them. The germline V gene encodes CDR1 SEHNR and CDR2 FQNEAQ (reference sequence). The CDR3 contains 14 residues. CDR3: CASSRHTLLYGYTF. The CDR3 region has the DNA TGTGCCAGCAGCCGGCATACCCTCCTCTATGGCTACACCTTC.

The chain is built from TRBV11-1 and TRBJ2-5; 7 nucleotides align to TRBD1. This CDR3 region has 14 residues. Germline V CDR1 and CDR2: SGHAT, FQDESV (reference sequence). Trimming at V came to 5 bases and at J to 1 base, leaving 4 bases not matched to a gene. The CDR3 region is CASSEGGLQETQYF. In nucleotides, the CDR3 is TGTGCCAGCAGCGAAGGGGGCCTCCAAGAGACCCAGTACTTC. Drawing the rest from reference TRBV11-1 and TRBJ2-5, the complete variable domain is EAEVAQSPRYKITEKSQAVAFWCDPISGHATLYWYRQILGQGPELLVQFQDESVVDDSQLPKDRFSAERLKGVDSTLKIQPAELGDSAMYLCASSEGGLQETQYFGPGTRLLVL.

V usage is TRBV28 and J usage is TRBJ1-1; D is possibly TRBD1 (5 bases). The germline V gene has CDR1 MDHEN and CDR2 SYDVKM. The germline V and J ends were trimmed by 2 bases and 3 bases, with 13 bases remaining between them. The CDR3 has 15 residues. In DNA form, the CDR3 reads TGTGCCAGCAGTTTACCCGGGACGCTAGACACTGAAGCTTTCTTT. It encodes CASSLPGTLDTEAFF.

As DNA, the CDR3 is TGTGCCAGCAGCGTAGAAGAAGCGGGGCCTGGTGGGCAGTACTTC. Its translation: CASSVEEAGPGGQYF. This chain connects TRBV9 to TRBJ2-7, with 7 bases aligning to TRBD2. The CDR3 is 15 amino acids. The germline CDR1 and CDR2 sequences are SGDLS and YYNGEE. V trimming: 0 bases; J trimming: 9 bases; junction bases outside the gene matches: 12.

The genes are TRBV6-5 and TRBJ1-2, with 9 nucleotides matching TRBD1. The CDR3 sequence is 15 residues long. V shed 6 bases, J shed 2 bases, and the junction held 7 bases outside the gene matches. Germline-derived CDR1 and CDR2 are MNHEY and SVGAGI. CDR3 in amino acids: CASRDPTGGNYGYTF. The CDR3, as DNA: TGTGCCAGCAGAGATCCGACAGGGGGAAACTATGGCTACACCTTC.

The chain links TRBV7-2 to TRBJ2-7, with D perhaps TRBD2 (6 bases). Deletions cut 1 base from V and 4 bases from J, with 17 bases between. This CDR3 has 16 residues. Germline V gives CDR1 SGHTA, CDR2 FQGNSA. The CDR3 reads CASSLGGGAPRYEQYF. The CDR3 nucleotides read TGTGCCAGCAGCTTAGGGGGCGGGGCCCCCCGATACGAGCAGTACTTC.

This clone has only one observation. This rearrangement joins TRBV6-1 to TRBJ1-4; D might be TRBD1 (5 bases). Between the trimmed V and J ends, which lost 3 bases and 9 bases, there was a span of 14 bases. CDR1 and CDR2 from the germline V gene are MNHNS and SASEGT. The CDR3 extends over 14 amino acids. As DNA, the CDR3 is TGTGCCAGCAGTGATGTCGGGGGAAGCAAAAAACTGTTTTTT. Translated: CASSDVGGSKKLFF.

The genes are TRBV5-4 and TRBJ2-5; D is undetermined. Germline CDR1 and CDR2: SGHNT and YYREEE (reference sequence). The ends were cut back, 0 bases at V and 5 bases at J, with 11 bases in the middle. There are 14 residues in the CDR3. CDR3 sequence (DNA): TGTGCCAGCAGCTTGGCATGGGATCGGGAGACCCAGTACTTC. Translation: CASSLAWDRETQYF.

This clone turned up a few times. Other DNA sequences of this sample code for an identical CDR3. This rearrangement joins TRBV6-5 to TRBJ2-7; 7 positions agree with TRBD2. J lost 2 bases, V lost 0 bases, and 4 bases had no gene match. Germline CDR1 and CDR2: MNHEY and SVGAGI. The CDR3 is 15 amino acids. The CDR3: CASSYSGEGTYEQYF. The DNA of the CDR3 is TGTGCCAGCAGTTACTCGGGGGAGGGGACCTACGAGCAGTACTTC.

This clone was seen a few times. The chain is built from TRBV19 and TRBJ1-1, with TRBD1 as a possible D gene (5 bases). The germline V gene has CDR1 LNHDA and CDR2 SQIVND (reference sequence). The CDR3 spans 12 residues. Trimming removed 3 bases at V and 5 bases at J, with 7 bases between. The CDR3 DNA sequence: TGTGCCAGTAGTATGGGGGGGACTGAAGCTTTCTTT. Its translation: CASSMGGTEAFF.

The chain combines TRBV28 with TRBJ1-5, with a tentative D call TRBD1 (5 bases). CDR1 MDHEN and CDR2 SYDVKM come from the germline V gene. This CDR3 is 17 amino acids long. The ends were cut back, 3 bases at V and 2 bases at J, with 17 bases in the middle. CDR3 sequence (DNA): TGTGCCAGCAGTTTTCGTGAGGGACGAAGGGGCAATCAGCCCCAGCATTTT. Translation: CASSFREGRRGNQPQHF.

This chain connects TRBV11-2 to TRBJ1-1; 10 positions agree with TRBD1. J gave up 5 bases and V 5 bases, and 5 bases lay outside the gene matches. The CDR3 is 14 amino acids. Germline V lookup: CDR1 SGHAT, CDR2 FQNNGV. For the CDR3, the DNA is TGTGCCAGCAGCAGGGACAGGGGAGGTACTGAAGCTTTCTTT. This sequence encodes CASSRDRGGTEAFF.

In the case of this clone: The junction departs from germline at one end; a sequencing error may be responsible. The chain recombines TRBV2 with TRBJ2-7, with TRBD1 as a possible D gene (6 bases). Germline CDR1 is SNHLY and CDR2 is FYNNEI. There are 15 residues in the CDR3. The CDR3 is CAISASSGRDNEQYF. The CDR3 bases are TGTGCCATCAGTGCCAGCAGCGGCCGGGACAACGAGCAGTACTTC.

This chain's CDR3 is CASSIQGVSVAGTEAFF. DNA for the CDR3: TGTGCCAGTAGTATACAGGGGGTTTCAGTGGCGGGCACTGAAGCTTTCTTT. The chain carries TRBV19 and TRBJ1-1; TRBD1 aligns across 7 bases. The germline CDR1 and CDR2 sequences are LNHDA and SQIVND (reference sequence). Unmatched junction bases numbered 13, after V lost 2 bases and J lost 4 bases. The CDR3 covers 17 residues.

The gene calls are TRBV9 and TRBJ2-2; 8 bases are shared with TRBD2. The CDR3 has 16 residues. Germline V gene lookup returns CDR1 SGDLS and CDR2 YYNGEE. Losses at the gene ends were 5 bases for V and 1 base for J; bases not matched to a gene: 7. This CDR3 reads CASRPLAGGNTGELFF. The CDR3 DNA sequence: TGTGCCAGCAGACCCCTCGCGGGGGGGAACACCGGGGAGCTGTTTTTT.

Concerning this clone: Mismatch with germline at one junction end may stem from a read error. This sequence joins TRBV6-1 and TRBJ1-2, with D unresolved. Germline CDR1 reads MNHNS; CDR2 reads SASEGT. The CDR3 totals 8 residues. CDR3 residues: CASMYIEF. The DNA for the CDR3 is TGTGCCAGCATGTACATCGAGTTC.

This chain uses TRBV28 with TRBJ1-1, with no clear D. V lost 5 bases and J 7 bases, leaving 14 bases between the germline ends. This CDR3 contains 13 residues. Germline lookup yields CDR1 MDHEN and CDR2 SYDVKM. The CDR3 reads CASSAISGNEAFF. CDR3 nucleotides: TGTGCCAGCAGTGCAATTTCGGGAAATGAAGCTTTCTTT.

The chain couples TRBV6-5 to TRBJ1-3; D uncertain. The CDR3 has 14 residues. Trimming took off 5 bases at V and 4 bases at J, with 12 bases between the two ends. Germline lookup yields CDR1 MNHEY and CDR2 SVGAGI. The CDR3, as DNA: TGTGCCAGCAGTCTAAGGGCGGGCGGAAACACCATATATTTT. Protein: CASSLRAGGNTIYF.

V is TRBV7-2 and J is TRBJ1-4; D might be TRBD1 (6 bases). This CDR3 has 15 residues. The ends were cut back, 4 bases at V and 14 bases at J, with 23 bases in the middle. The germline CDR1 and CDR2 sequences are SGHTA and FQGNSA. The CDR3: CASSSREGGGQTLFF. The CDR3 DNA follows: TGTGCCAGCAGCTCCAGAGAGGGGGGCGGACAGACCCTGTTTTTT.